A selection of T cell receptor beta chains follows, all from one sample in a study of blood T cell repertoires in COVID-19. Sequencing was performed with immunoSEQ multiplex PCR; in TCRdb, only in-frame clones are kept and a portion is missing. The repertoire holds about 110,000 clones, 76% seen once, with more than 3.5% in the top ten. Sequencing used peripheral blood. These receptors came from a woman of 80 years or more with acute or convalescent COVID-19. Each CDR3 is given with its conserved first and last residue. Each record gives: V gene, D gene, clone size, J gene, CDR3 protein, CDR3 DNA. A D gene is named only where the DNA matches it firmly. A row's size may be missing; if present it is once, few, many or a size class.

TRBV30,-,-,TRBJ2-7,CAWSVYRGQLMNEQYF,TGTGCCTGGAGTGTATATCGAGGACAACTTATGAACGAGCAGTACTTC
TRBV5-5,-,-,TRBJ1-3,CASSSSMGRLSGNTIYF,TGTGCCAGCAGCTCCTCCATGGGTAGACTCTCTGGAAACACCATATATTTT
TRBV2,-,-,TRBJ1-4,CASSKRQKNEKLFF,TGTGCCAGCAGTAAGAGACAGAAGAATGAAAAACTGTTTTTT
TRBV7-9,-,-,TRBJ2-1,CASSFGLTSYNEQFF,TGTGCCAGCAGCTTTGGGCTAACCTCCTACAATGAGCAGTTCTTC
TRBV6-5,TRBD2,-,TRBJ2-1,CASTRPSGGYNEQFF,TGTGCCAGCACCCGGCCTTCGGGAGGCTACAATGAGCAGTTCTTC
TRBV5-8,TRBD1,-,TRBJ1-5,CASSYGQGDQPQHF,TGTGCCAGCAGTTACGGACAGGGGGATCAGCCCCAGCATTTT
TRBV11-2,TRBD1,-,TRBJ2-3,CASSTNRGSTSTDTQYF,TGTGCCAGCAGCACTAACAGGGGCTCGACCTCCACAGATACGCAGTATTTT
TRBV7-2,TRBD1,-,TRBJ2-1,CASSLAGTGGYNEQFF,TGTGCCAGCAGCTTAGCAGGGACAGGGGGATACAATGAGCAGTTCTTC
TRBV1,-,once,TRBJ2-1,CTSSQEPRGGLASNEQFF,TGCACCAGCAGCCAAGAGCCACGCGGGGGACTAGCGAGCAATGAGCAGTTCTTC
TRBV5-1,-,few,TRBJ2-7,CASSLSTSYEQYF,TGCGCCAGCAGCTTGAGTACTAGTTACGAGCAGTACTTC
TRBV28,TRBD1,few,TRBJ1-2,CASSPMGAGGHGYTF,TGTGCCAGCAGTCCCATGGGGGCAGGGGGCCATGGCTACACCTTC
TRBV19,TRBD1,-,TRBJ1-5,CASSMGTGGRNQPQHF,TGTGCCAGTAGTATGGGGACAGGGGGACGCAATCAGCCCCAGCATTTT
TRBV9,-,-,TRBJ2-2,CASSVQGTNTGELFF,TGTGCCAGCAGCGTACAGGGGACGAACACCGGGGAGCTGTTTTTT
TRBV27,TRBD2,few,TRBJ2-1,CASSLSPPVRGASLYNEQFF,TGTGCCAGCAGTTTATCCCCCCCTGTGCGGGGGGCCTCACTATACAATGAGCAGTTCTTC
TRBV6-4,-,-,TRBJ2-1,CASSRDFYNEQFF,TGTGCCAGCAGTCGGGACTTCTACAATGAGCAGTTCTTC
TRBV7-9,-,-,TRBJ2-5,CASSSSGFETQYF,TGTGCCAGCAGCTCATCAGGTTTTGAGACCCAGTACTTC
TRBV4-2,-,-,TRBJ2-5,CASSARGGGETQYF,TGTGCCAGCAGCGCCCGAGGGGGGGGTGAGACCCAGTACTTC
TRBV6-2/TRBV6-3,-,-,TRBJ2-2,CASSISTANTGELFF,TGTGCCAGCAGCATCTCGACAGCCAACACCGGGGAGCTGTTTTTT
TRBV6-1,-,-,TRBJ2-7,CASSELGKVREQYF,TGTGCCAGCAGTGAACTCGGGAAGGTCCGCGAGCAGTACTTC
TRBV5-1,TRBD1,-,TRBJ2-1,CASSLVTGNDNEQFF,TGCGCCAGCAGCTTGGTGACAGGGAACGACAATGAGCAGTTCTTC
TRBV19,-,few,TRBJ1-5,CASADRYNQPQHF,TGTGCCAGTGCCGACAGGTACAATCAGCCCCAGCATTTT
TRBV5-1,-,-,TRBJ1-1,CASSLGLQGGTEAFF,TGCGCCAGCAGCTTGGGACTACAAGGGGGCACTGAAGCTTTCTTT
TRBV19,TRBD1,-,TRBJ1-2,CASSMDRGLYGYTF,TGTGCCAGTAGCATGGACAGGGGTCTATATGGCTACACCTTC
TRBV2,TRBD1,few,TRBJ1-4,CASNIQGSGEKLFF,TGTGCCAGCAACATACAGGGGTCGGGTGAAAAACTGTTTTTT
TRBV15,-,few,TRBJ2-3,CATSTGGRETDTQYF,TGTGCCACCAGCACTGGGGGGCGGGAGACAGATACGCAGTATTTT
TRBV27,-,few,TRBJ2-2,CASSLRGSGELFF,TGTGCCAGCAGTTTACGGGGAAGCGGGGAGCTGTTTTTT
TRBV7-2,-,-,TRBJ2-1,CASSFQVLANSYNEQFF,TGTGCCAGCAGCTTTCAGGTCCTAGCAAACTCCTACAATGAGCAGTTCTTC
TRBV7-8,TRBD1,-,TRBJ2-7,CASSSRRTGSHEQYF,TGTGCCAGCAGCTCTAGAAGGACAGGGTCCCACGAGCAGTACTTC
TRBV6-5,-,-,TRBJ2-3,CASSYRGDTQYF,TGTGCCAGCAGTTACCGGGGAGATACGCAGTATTTT
TRBV12-3/TRBV12-4,-,-,TRBJ2-2,CASSLEHGELFF,TGTGCCAGCAGCCTTGAGCACGGGGAGCTGTTTTTT
TRBV3-1/TRBV3-2,TRBD2,-,TRBJ2-3,CASSQDALAGGRDTQYF,TGTGCCAGCAGCCAAGACGCGCTAGCGGGGGGGCGAGATACGCAGTATTTT
TRBV30,TRBD1,-,TRBJ2-1,CAWRPGQGPNEQFF,TGTGCCTGGAGGCCGGGACAGGGACCCAATGAGCAGTTCTTC
TRBV5-1,TRBD2,-,TRBJ2-3,CASSSKAGVLTDTQYF,TGCGCCAGCAGCTCGAAAGCGGGAGTCCTCACAGATACGCAGTATTTT
TRBV4-1,-,-,TRBJ1-5,CASSQDPGQHSNQPQHF,TGCGCCAGCAGCCAAGATCCCGGACAGCATAGCAATCAGCCCCAGCATTTT
TRBV19,-,-,TRBJ2-2,CASSMNNPTGELFF,TGTGCCAGTAGTATGAACAATCCCACCGGGGAGCTGTTTTTT